One and the same sample provided the 13 T cell receptor beta chains below, sequenced in a study of vaccination and CD4 T cells after COVID-19 (dated by TCRdb to the early 2020s). According to the study, the label for this sample's treatment or condition signals: approximately nine-day PBMC culture with coronavirus spike peptide pools or control peptides (ViraFEST assay). CD4+ T cells from unexposed donors were collected before the COVID-19 pandemic (2011-2018). These receptors have no identified antigens. The protocol used for the library was PCR. Sequencing used an Illumina iSeq 100. TCR sequencing of DNA from cultured CD4+ T cells used the Oncomine TCR Beta short-read assay at the Johns Hopkins FTIC core. The QIAamp micro DNA kit was used to extract genomic DNA from the cultured CD4+ T cells. The public reads were reprocessed in TCRdb via fastp at Q25 and MiXCR, keeping in-frame beta chains. Rows with a matching CDR3 protein are joined into one entry that keeps the most common DNA and genes. The table for this sample lists about 10,000 distinct CDR3 sequences; roughly a third of them were counted only once. The ten largest clones represent 15% of the sample.

The material sequenced was CD4+ T cells from blood, cultured in vitro. These receptors were obtained from a human donor in good health.

This clonotype was recorded a few times. The chain recombines TRBV24-1 with TRBJ2-3; D unresolved. The CDR3 has 13 residues. Germline V gene data show CDR1 as KGHDR and CDR2 as SFDVKD. V gave up 6 bases and J gave up 2 bases, with 8 bases separating them. In DNA form, the CDR3 reads TGTGCCACCAGTTGGCGAGACACAGATACGCAGTATTTT. Translated: CATSWRDTDTQYF.

This clonotype came up a few times. The chain recombines TRBV28 with TRBJ2-7; 8 nucleotides align to TRBD2. This CDR3 region has 14 residues. J lost 2 bases, V lost 7 bases, and 7 bases had no gene match. The germline V gene encodes CDR1 MDHEN and CDR2 SYDVKM. CDR3 nucleotides: TGTGCCAGCATGGTAGCGGGACCCCCCTACGAGCAGTACTTC. Its translation is CASMVAGPPYEQYF. The full variable domain, its missing parts supplied by reference TRBV28 and TRBJ2-7, is DVKVTQSSRYLVKRTGEKVFLECVQDMDHENMFWYRQDPGLGLRLIYFSYDVKMKEKGDIPEGYSVSREKKERFSLILESASTNQTSMYLCASMVAGPPYEQYFGPGTRLTVT.

This chain joins TRBV20-1 and TRBJ2-3, with unresolved D. The germline V and J ends were trimmed by 7 bases and 1 base, with 12 bases remaining between them. The CDR3 is 13 residues long. CDR1 and CDR2 (germline): DFQATT, SNEGSKA (reference sequence). The CDR3: CSGGPSGTDTQYF. CDR3 DNA sequence: TGCAGTGGAGGACCTAGTGGCACAGATACGCAGTATTTT.

The genes are TRBV6-1 and TRBJ2-3; 12 bases map to TRBD2. The CDR3 totals 13 residues. Germline lookup yields CDR1 MNHNS and CDR2 SASEGT. The V gene end was trimmed by 6 bases and the J gene end by 6 bases; junction bases not matched to a gene: 1. CDR3 sequence reads: CASRLAGGDTQYF. CDR3 bases: TGTGCCAGCAGACTAGCGGGAGGCGATACGCAGTATTTT.

This clonotype was observed a handful of times. CDR3 coding DNA: TGCAGCGGTGGGGGGTGGCCGGTGGCTTTCTTT. Amino acids: CSGGGWPVAFF. The V call is TRBV29-1, the J call TRBJ1-1, with D possibly matching TRBD1 (5 bases). The CDR3 runs 11 residues. Trimming cost V 7 bases and J 11 bases, with 17 bases left between them. Germline values: CDR1 SQVTM, CDR2 ANQGSEA.

This clonotype is labeled as medium-sized. This chain uses TRBV15 with TRBJ1-6; no reliable D call. Germline CDR1 reads LNHNV; CDR2 reads YYDKDF (reference sequence). With 5 bases removed from V and 9 bases from J, the gap between germline ends came to 20 bases. The CDR3 runs 16 residues. CDR3 loop: CATSREAIVGSSPLHF. CDR3 sequence (DNA): TGTGCCACCAGCCGCGAGGCGATCGTCGGCTCTTCACCCCTCCACTTT.

V usage is TRBV19 and J usage is TRBJ2-6, with D perhaps TRBD2 (6 bases). V was clipped by 4 bases and J by 0 bases, with 10 bases between them. CDR1 is LNHDA, CDR2 SQIVND, per germline (reference sequence). The CDR3 consists of 16 residues. The CDR3 DNA reads as TGTGCCAGTAGTACCCGGGGGACCTCTGGGGCCAACGTCCTGACTTTC. The encoded protein is CASSTRGTSGANVLTF.

V is TRBV6-5 and J is TRBJ1-2; no clear D. Trimming shortened V by 0 bases and J by 4 bases, and 9 bases separated the two germline ends. Germline V lookup: CDR1 MNHEY, CDR2 SVGAGI. This CDR3 spans 14 amino acids. The CDR3 spells CASSYSGRGYGYTF. The CDR3 DNA follows: TGTGCCAGCAGTTACTCGGGCAGAGGCTATGGCTACACCTTC.

The sample holds a few counts of this clonotype. The chain is built from TRBV20-1 and TRBJ2-3; D gene uncertain. The CDR3 length is 12 residues. From germline, CDR1 is DFQATT and CDR2 SNEGSKA (reference sequence). V was shortened by 5 bases and J by 1 base, with 7 bases between the two germline ends. The DNA for the CDR3 is TGCAGTGCTTTGCAGGGCACAGATACGCAGTATTTT. This translates into CSALQGTDTQYF.

The V call is TRBV4-3, the J call TRBJ2-7; D is unresolved. The CDR3 totals 14 residues. V lost 0 bases to trimming and J lost 1 base, with 7 bases between them. Germline loops: CDR1 LGHNA, CDR2 YSLEER. The CDR3 loop reads CASSQDSISYEQYF. Here the CDR3 DNA reads TGCGCCAGCAGCCAAGATTCCATATCCTACGAGCAGTACTTC.

The rearrangement joins TRBV20-1 to TRBJ1-1; TRBD1 matches at 10 bases. Per the germline V gene, CDR1 is DFQATT and CDR2 is SNEGSKA (reference sequence). J was trimmed by 5 bases and V by 5 bases; bases with no gene match: 8. This CDR3 region has 14 residues. CDR3 DNA sequence: TGCAGTGCTTTCAGACGGACAGGGGGTACTGAAGCTTTCTTT. As protein: CSAFRRTGGTEAFF.

The chain employs TRBV20-1 and TRBJ2-7, with TRBD1 matching 10 bases. Germline V gene sequence: CDR1 DFQATT, CDR2 SNEGSKA (reference sequence). CDR3 size: 14 residues. Germline trimming cut 6 bases from V and 3 bases from J; bases unmatched to any gene: 8. The CDR3, as DNA: TGCAGTGCCCCCCGGGACAGGGGCCACTACGAGCAGTACTTC. This gives the protein CSAPRDRGHYEQYF.

DNA for the CDR3: TGTGCCAGCAGTTCCCCGGGCCAATCATCTGGAAACACCATATATTTT. It yields the protein CASSSPGQSSGNTIYF. The chain joins TRBV28 to TRBJ1-3; the D is unclear. The V and J ends lost 4 bases and 1 base respectively, with 14 bases between them. This CDR3 has 16 residues. Looked up from germline, CDR1 is MDHEN and CDR2 is SYDVKM.